Below are 30 T cell receptor beta chains sequenced from a single sample in a study of tumor and adjacent non-tumor tissue in lung cancer. Three rounds of nested PCR, following a modified ARM-PCR protocol, produced the TCRbeta library. TCRdb re-derived calls from the multiplex PCR reads in MiXCR, one entry per CDR3 protein. Among roughly 120,000 distinct CDR3 sequences listed, about 63% were seen once. No cell sorting was done before RNA was extracted from the tissue. This non-tumor lung sample came from over 3 cm beyond the tumor edge. Sequencing was carried out using distant non-tumor lung tissue. These receptor sequences come from a man aged 55-75 years with non-small cell lung cancer.

Concerning this clonotype itself: Since a much larger clone is just one base distant, this may be a read error. V is TRBV6-1 and J is TRBJ1-6, with D possibly matching TRBD1 (6 bases). The germline V gene has CDR1 MNHNS and CDR2 SASEGT. The CDR3 has 18 residues. V lost 3 bases and J 9 bases, leaving 24 bases between the germline ends. CDR3: CASSEATGGARVRSPLHF. The CDR3 coding sequence is TGTGCCAGCAGTGAGGCAACGGGGGGCGCCAGGGTTCGTTCACCCCTCCACTTT.

This clonotype has just a few counts. This may be a read error: a much more frequent sequence differs by one nucleotide. This chain uses TRBV6-2 or TRBV6-3 with TRBJ2-2; no firm D call. This CDR3 spans 13 amino acids. Germline V gene data show CDR1 as MNHEY and CDR2 as SVGEGT. The DNA of the CDR3 is TGTGCCAGCACGGAGTCCAACATCGGGGAGCTGTTTTTT. Protein: CASTESNIGELFF.

This clonotype was counted ten times or more. The chain is built from TRBV4-1 and TRBJ2-1; 8 bases match TRBD1. CDR1 and CDR2 (germline): MGHRA, YSYEKL. This CDR3 is 17 amino acids long. V gave up 4 bases and J gave up 3 bases; unmatched junction bases: 11. The CDR3 sequence is CASSPKGTGAFYNEQFF. As DNA, the CDR3 is TGCGCCAGCAGCCCTAAGGGGACAGGAGCTTTCTACAATGAGCAGTTCTTC.

The table lists this clonotype with a count of one. Given a much more abundant clone one base away, this may be a read error. The rearrangement joins TRBV20-1 to TRBJ2-3, with D possibly being TRBD2 (5 bases). Germline CDR1 DFQATT, CDR2 SNEGSKA (reference sequence). The CDR3 is made up of 14 amino acids. Trimming stripped 1 base from V and 2 bases from J, with 10 bases between. CDR3 in DNA: TGCAGTGCTAGAGTGGCGGGTACCACAGATACGCAGTATTTT. Protein sequence: CSARVAGTTDTQYF.

The gene calls are TRBV11-2 and TRBJ2-5; D gene ambiguous. The CDR3 loop spans 13 amino acids. Looked up from germline, CDR1 is SGHAT and CDR2 is FQNNGV. V was trimmed by 5 bases and J by 1 base, leaving 8 bases between them. CDR3 sequence reads: CASSPSFQETQYF. CDR3 bases: TGTGCCAGCAGCCCATCATTCCAAGAGACCCAGTACTTC.

This clonotype came up many times. CDR3 amino acids: CASHSGTETQYF. In DNA form, the CDR3 reads TGTGCCAGCCACTCAGGGACAGAGACCCAGTACTTC. The chain employs TRBV7-8 and TRBJ2-5; D may be TRBD1 or TRBD2 (5 bases each). Per the germline V gene, CDR1 is SGHVS and CDR2 is FQNEAQ. V gave up 8 bases and J gave up 4 bases, with 11 bases separating them. The CDR3 totals 12 residues.

This clonotype was picked up many times. V gene TRBV6-5 combines with J gene TRBJ1-1; D might be TRBD1 (5 bases). V was trimmed by 6 bases and J by 4 bases, leaving 12 bases between them. Germline values: CDR1 MNHEY, CDR2 SVGAGI. The CDR3 totals 13 residues. The CDR3 DNA sequence: TGTGCCAGCAGCCCGGACGGGGGCACTGAAGCTTTCTTT. Translated: CASSPDGGTEAFF.

Note on this clonotype: Its ends do not fully match the called genes, so a read error is possible. This sequence joins TRBV25-1 and TRBJ2-1; D gene ambiguous. Germline-derived CDR1 and CDR2 are MGHDK and SYGVNS. The CDR3 totals 12 residues. CDR3 DNA: TGTGCCGGCAGTTGTAGTGGGAATGAGCAGTTTTTC. Its protein is CAGSCSGNEQFF.

The sample holds one count of this clonotype. Likely a read error: the CDR3 ends without its conserved phenylalanine or tryptophan. The J gene is TRBJ2-3, the V gene TRBV5-1; D gene ambiguous. V was pared by 0 bases and J by 4 bases, with 9 bases between. The CDR3 is made up of 14 amino acids. The germline CDR1 and CDR2 sequences are SGHRS and YFSETQ. The CDR3 DNA sequence: TGCGCCAGCAGCTTGGCGGGTTTCCCAGATACGCAGTATTCT. Its protein is CASSLAGFPDTQYS.

This clonotype has a count of ten or more. The rearrangement uses TRBV5-1 and TRBJ1-4; the D is unclear. Germline CDR1 is SGHRS and CDR2 is YFSETQ. CDR3 size: 12 residues. The V gene lost 4 bases and the J gene lost 5 bases, with 6 bases spanning the gap. DNA for the CDR3: TGCGCCAGCAGCCCTGACAATGAAAAACTGTTTTTT. Translating it yields CASSPDNEKLFF.

The chain employs TRBV12-3 or TRBV12-4 and TRBJ2-4, with TRBD1 matching over 10 bases. CDR3 size: 15 residues. V lost 9 bases to trimming and J lost 9 bases; unmatched junction nucleotides: 14. The CDR3 protein is CASSPRGTGEGIQYF. The CDR3 DNA reads as TGTGCCAGTAGTCCGCGCGGGACAGGGGAAGGCATTCAGTACTTC.

This clonotype appeared once. A much bigger clone sits one base away, suggesting this may be a read error. The rearrangement links TRBV7-8 to TRBJ2-5; D remains ambiguous. CDR1 SGHVS and CDR2 FQNEAQ come from the germline V gene. The CDR3 extends over 13 amino acids. V shed 7 bases and J shed 1 base, with 10 bases lying between them. The CDR3 is CASIESFQETQYF. Here the CDR3 DNA reads TGTGCCAGCATCGAATCTTTCCAAGAGACCCAGTACTTC.

With respect to this clonotype: A read error may produce the germline difference seen at one junction end. The chain links TRBV20-1 to TRBJ2-4; 15 positions agree with TRBD2. The CDR3 extends over 17 amino acids. From germline, CDR1 is DFQATT and CDR2 SNEGSKA (reference sequence). In DNA form, the CDR3 reads TGCAGTGCTCCGGGACTAGCGGGAGGACCCACCAAAGACATTCAGTACTTC. It translates to CSAPGLAGGPTKDIQYF.

For this clonotype: A read error may account for a junction end that differs from germline. The rearrangement uses TRBV20-1 and TRBJ2-7; tentative D call: TRBD2 (5 bases). CDR3 length: 13 amino acids. Per the germline V gene, CDR1 is DFQATT and CDR2 is SNEGSKA (reference sequence). This CDR3 reads CSAGLPPRYEQHF. Written as DNA, the CDR3 is TGCAGTGCCGGACTTCCTCCCCGCTACGAGCAGCACTTC.

On this clonotype itself: A much larger clone lies a single base off, so this may be a read error. The chain uses TRBV11-2 and TRBJ2-1; D unresolved. The CDR3 totals 13 residues. Germline assignment: CDR1 SGHAT and CDR2 FQNNGV. In nucleotides, the CDR3 is TGTGCCAGCAGCCTAATGACCTACGATGAGCAGTTCTTC. This gives the protein CASSLMTYDEQFF.

With regard to this clonotype: This may arise from a read error, as a much more abundant clone is one base away. The J gene is TRBJ1-5, the V gene TRBV5-6, with 7 bases lining up with TRBD1. Trimming took 4 bases from V and 4 from J; bases not matched to a gene: 8. In germline, CDR1 is SGHDT, CDR2 YYEEEE. The CDR3 covers 15 residues. The CDR3: CASSLRQGKNQPQHF. The CDR3 DNA reads TGTGCCAGCAGCCTCAGACAGGGCAAAAATCAGCCCCAGCATTTT.

This clonotype was observed once. A much larger clone differs by one base, so this may be a read error. The chain combines TRBV5-5 with TRBJ2-5; TRBD2 agrees at 11 bases. V shed 2 bases and J 1 base; nucleotides not matched to a gene: 22. Germline CDR1 and CDR2: SGHKS and YYEKEE (reference sequence). This CDR3 region has 22 residues. The CDR3 DNA reads as TGTGCCAGCAGCTTCAAAACAGGGGGATTCCTAGCGGGAGGCAGGGCCCAAGAGACCCAGTACTTC. Protein product: CASSFKTGGFLAGGRAQETQYF. The whole variable domain, remainder taken from reference TRBV5-5 and TRBJ2-5, is DAGVTQSPTHLIKTRGQQVTLRCSPISGHKSVSWYQQVLGQGPQFIFQYYEKEERGRGNFPDRFSARQFPNYSSELNVNALLLGDSALYLCASSFKTGGFLAGGRAQETQYFGPGTRLLVL.

About this clonotype itself: A much larger clone differs by one base, so this may be a read error. The V gene is TRBV28, the J gene TRBJ2-7, with 7 nucleotides matching TRBD1. The CDR3 length is 12 residues. J gave up 8 bases and V 6 bases, and 7 bases lay outside the gene matches. Germline CDR1 and CDR2: MDHEN and SYDVKM. CDR3 coding DNA: TGTGCCAGCAGGGGGACAGTTTACCAGCAGTACTTC. Translation: CASRGTVYQQYF.

J is TRBJ2-3 and V is TRBV6-5; 9 nucleotides match TRBD2. The germline V gene encodes CDR1 MNHEY and CDR2 SVGAGI. The CDR3 runs 16 residues. V dropped 8 bases and J dropped 5; count of bases not matched to a gene: 14. This chain's CDR3 is CASCLGEAGGLDTQYF. The CDR3 DNA reads as TGTGCCAGCTGTTTAGGGGAAGCGGGAGGTTTAGATACGCAGTATTTT.

V usage is TRBV29-1 and J usage is TRBJ2-1; D not certain. The V and J ends lost 1 base and 8 bases respectively, with 12 bases between them. The CDR3 length is 13 residues. Germline CDR1 reads SQVTM; CDR2 reads ANQGSEA. This CDR3 is CSVEAFGFHEQFF. CDR3 DNA: TGCAGCGTTGAAGCCTTCGGGTTTCATGAGCAGTTCTTC.

Note on this clonotype: The junction does not match germline at one end; this may be a read error. CDR3 sequence: CASNLSSGATDTQYF. In nucleotides, the CDR3 is TGTGCCAGCAACTTATCCAGCGGGGCCACAGATACGCAGTATTTT. This chain connects TRBV7-3 to TRBJ2-3; 7 bases map to TRBD2. The germline V gene has CDR1 SGHTA and CDR2 FQGTGA. The CDR3 extends over 15 amino acids.

This clonotype was recorded at least ten times. The chain is built from TRBV4-1 and TRBJ1-6, with TRBD1 matching over 7 bases. Germline CDR1 and CDR2: MGHRA and YSYEKL. The CDR3 consists of 15 residues. Trimming at V came to 4 bases and at J to 8 bases, leaving 8 bases not matched to a gene. As DNA, the CDR3 is TGCGCCAGCAGCCTGGACAGGCCATGGGATTCACCCCTCCACTTT. Its translation is CASSLDRPWDSPLHF.

To note about this clonotype: A much larger clone differs from this one at a single base, so this may be a read error. The chain has TRBV6-2 or TRBV6-3 and TRBJ2-5; D remains unclear. Germline lookup yields CDR1 MNHEY and CDR2 SVGEGT. V was shortened by 4 bases and J by 2 bases, with 14 bases between the two germline ends. The CDR3 runs 15 residues. The CDR3 sequence: CASSFSPWDQETQYF. CDR3 DNA: TGTGCCAGCAGTTTCTCCCCCTGGGATCAAGAGACCCAGTACTTC.

This clonotype appeared a single time. At one boundary the junction diverges from the germline segment, which might be a read error. V and J are TRBV9 and TRBJ2-5; 10 positions match TRBD2. Germline values: CDR1 SGDLS, CDR2 YYNGEE. This CDR3 region has 15 residues. In nucleotides, the CDR3 is TGTGCCAGCAGCGTAGACCCAGCGGGAGGGGAGACCCGGTACTTC. It codes for CASSVDPAGGETRYF.

A word on this clonotype: The germline gene is not matched at one end of the junction; a read error may be the cause. The V gene is TRBV11-1, the J gene TRBJ2-7; D may be TRBD2 (6 bases). This CDR3 comprises 13 residues. Germline lookup yields CDR1 SGHAT and CDR2 FQDESV (reference sequence). CDR3 coding DNA: TGTGCTAGCGGCAGTACAAAGTCCTACGAGCAATACTTC. It yields the protein CASGSTKSYEQYF.

About this clonotype itself: Compared with germline, one end of the junction differs, possibly owing to a read error. The rearrangement joins TRBV6-6 to TRBJ2-3; the D call may be TRBD1 or TRBD2 (5 bases each). This CDR3 contains 17 residues. From germline, CDR1 is MNHNY and CDR2 SVGAGI (reference sequence). CDR3 residues: CGSRPYRGTVSTDTQYF. The CDR3 DNA follows: TGTGGCAGCAGGCCATATCGGGGCACGGTGAGCACAGATACGCAGTATTTT.

The gene calls are TRBV11-1 and TRBJ2-7; 10 bases are a match to TRBD1. The CDR3 sequence is 15 residues long. V shed 5 bases and J 5 bases; nucleotides not matched to a gene: 9. Per the germline V gene, CDR1 is SGHAT and CDR2 is FQDESV (reference sequence). CDR3 loop: CASSTEGQGRNEQYF. DNA for the CDR3: TGTGCCAGCAGCACTGAGGGACAGGGGCGTAACGAGCAGTACTTC.

This clonotype ranks as medium-sized. V usage is TRBV29-1 and J usage is TRBJ2-1; TRBD1 aligns across 8 bases. Germline trimming cut 7 bases from V and 5 bases from J; bases unmatched to any gene: 4. Germline values: CDR1 SQVTM, CDR2 ANQGSEA. This CDR3 has 12 amino acids. CDR3 DNA sequence: TGCAGCGGACAGGGGTCCCACAATGAGCAGTTCTTC. It translates to CSGQGSHNEQFF.

This clonotype was seen just once. This may be a read error: a much more frequent sequence differs by one nucleotide. The V call is TRBV6-1, the J call TRBJ2-5; TRBD2 matches at 11 bases. The length of the CDR3 is 14 residues. Germline V gene lookup returns CDR1 MNHNS and CDR2 SASEGT. Here the CDR3 reads CTSSVLAGVETQYF. In DNA form, the CDR3 reads TGTACCAGCAGTGTACTAGCGGGAGTGGAGACCCAGTACTTC.

As regards this clonotype: This may stem from a read error, because a much larger clone lies one nucleotide away. The J gene is TRBJ1-1, the V gene TRBV20-1; D is perhaps TRBD1 (6 bases). The germline gives CDR1 DFQATT, CDR2 SNEGSKA (reference sequence). The CDR3 totals 13 residues. V lost 2 bases and J lost 7, with 14 bases in between. CDR3 nucleotide sequence: TGCAGTGCTAGATGTTCAACGGACAGTGAAGCTTTCTTT. Amino acids: CSARCSTDSEAFF.